The count of the clone carrying this TCR beta chain is one. This CDR3 region has 13 residues. Trimming left V 8 bases short and J 1 base short, with 11 bases between. The germline V gene encodes CDR1 MNHNS and CDR2 SASEGT. The data belong to a study of technical replicates of blood from several donors. TCRdb's table, derived via immunoSEQ multiplex PCR, lists solely in-frame clones and lacks some. The table lists about 88,000 clones, 90% to 95% of them singletons. Sequencing input: T cells isolated from PBMCs. This chain links TRBV6-1 with TRBJ1-1; D might be TRBD1 (6 bases). This sequence originates from a human donor in good health. In nucleotides, the CDR3 is TGTGCCAGCGGTTCAGGGGCGAACACTGAAGCTTTCTTT. It translates to CASGSGANTEAFF.